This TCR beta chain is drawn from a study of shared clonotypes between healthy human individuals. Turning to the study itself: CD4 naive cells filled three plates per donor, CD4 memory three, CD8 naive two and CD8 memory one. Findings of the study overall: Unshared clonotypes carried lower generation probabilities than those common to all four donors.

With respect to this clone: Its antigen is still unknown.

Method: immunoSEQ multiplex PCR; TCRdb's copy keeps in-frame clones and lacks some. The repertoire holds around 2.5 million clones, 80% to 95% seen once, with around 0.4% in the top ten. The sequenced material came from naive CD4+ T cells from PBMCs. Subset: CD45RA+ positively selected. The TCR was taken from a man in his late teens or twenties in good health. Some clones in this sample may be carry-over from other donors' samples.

Here the CDR3 DNA reads TGTGCCAGCAGCCGGGTCGAGGGGGGGGACGGGGAGCTGTTTTTT. Encoded protein: CASSRVEGGDGELFF. The chain has TRBV7-8 and TRBJ2-2; perhaps TRBD2 as D (7 bases). Trimming removed 5 bases from V and 7 bases from J, with 17 bases in between. Germline values: CDR1 SGHVS, CDR2 FQNEAQ. This CDR3 region has 15 residues.